The 30 T cell receptor beta chains given below trace back to one sample, sequenced in a study of CD8 T cell repertoires and HIV-1 epitope variants. Their antigens are not known. Sequenced by immunoSEQ multiplex PCR; TCRdb stores in-frame clones only, minus some. The sample has some 5,000 clones, 55% to 70% seen once. Sequences were obtained from cultured CD8+ T cells derived from PBMCs. These receptors all stem from a male donor with HIV.

This chain uses TRBV7-8 with TRBJ1-2; no definite D call. CDR1 is SGHVS, CDR2 FQNEAQ, per germline. The CDR3 contains 13 residues. V lost 0 bases and J lost 2, with 4 bases in between. Here the CDR3 reads CASSLAINYGYTF. DNA of the CDR3: TGTGCCAGCAGCTTAGCTATCAACTATGGCTACACCTTC.

This clone turned up a few times. The chain employs TRBV2 and TRBJ2-7, with no clear D. This CDR3 comprises 12 residues. In germline, CDR1 is SNHLY, CDR2 FYNNEI. With 6 bases removed from V and 4 bases from J, the gap between germline ends came to 10 bases. CDR3 sequence reads: CASSDDTYEQYF. The DNA of the CDR3 is TGTGCCAGCAGCGACGACACGTACGAGCAGTACTTC.

This clone was recorded a few times. The V gene is TRBV2, the J gene TRBJ2-3; 7 bases agree with TRBD1. Trimming cost V 6 bases and J 0 bases; bases outside gene matches: 6. The CDR3 has 15 residues. Germline CDR1 is SNHLY and CDR2 is FYNNEI. The DNA of the CDR3 is TGTGCCAGCAGAGGTGGACAGGTTAGCACAGATACGCAGTATTTT. Protein sequence: CASRGGQVSTDTQYF. Full variable domain (remainder filled in from reference TRBV2 and TRBJ2-3): EPEVTQTPSHQVTQMGQEVILRCVPISNHLYFYWYRQILGQKVEFLVSFYNNEISEKSEIFDDQFSVERPDGSNFTLKIRSTKLEDSAMYFCASRGGQVSTDTQYFGPGTRLTVL.

In this sample, this clone turned up once. The chain employs TRBV7-2 and TRBJ1-2; D gene ambiguous. This CDR3 is 13 amino acids long. V lost 5 bases and J lost 4, with 11 bases in between. The germline CDR1 and CDR2 sequences are SGHTA and FQGNSA. This CDR3 is CASSPIGSYGYTF. The CDR3 coding sequence is TGTGCCAGCAGCCCGATAGGGAGCTATGGCTACACCTTC.

This clone was detected a few times. The rearrangement uses TRBV6-5 and TRBJ1-1, with 8 bases lining up with TRBD1. The trim removed 2 bases at V and 0 bases at J, leaving 5 bases unmatched. CDR1 is MNHEY and CDR2 is SVGAGI in the germline V gene. This CDR3 region has 16 residues. CDR3 protein: CASSYANRGMNTEAFF. CDR3 sequence (DNA): TGTGCCAGCAGTTACGCGAACAGGGGGATGAACACTGAAGCTTTCTTT.

The rearrangement joins TRBV5-4 to TRBJ1-3; D ambiguous. Looked up from germline, CDR1 is SGHNT and CDR2 is YYREEE (reference sequence). The V end was cut by 4 bases, the J end by 0 bases, with 11 bases between. This CDR3 is built from 15 residues. The CDR3 coding sequence is TGTGCCAGCAGCCCCTGGCCGAGCTCTGGAAACACCATATATTTT. Its protein product is CASSPWPSSGNTIYF.

The chain joins TRBV27 to TRBJ2-7, with 9 bases lining up with TRBD1. Unmatched junction bases numbered 9, after V lost 5 bases and J lost 4 bases. The CDR3 is 15 amino acids. Looked up from germline, CDR1 is MNHEY and CDR2 is SMNVEV (reference sequence). The CDR3 is CASSPTGTGKYEQYF. Here the CDR3 DNA reads TGTGCCAGCAGTCCAACAGGGACAGGGAAGTACGAGCAGTACTTC.

The chain uses TRBV6-6 and TRBJ2-7; D uncertain. The V gene lost 4 bases and the J gene lost 5 bases, with 3 bases spanning the gap. Germline values: CDR1 MNHNY, CDR2 SVGAGI (reference sequence). The CDR3 is 10 amino acids. CDR3 in DNA: TGTGCCAGCAGTTTCCACGAGCAGTACTTC. This codes for CASSFHEQYF.

The rearrangement joins TRBV4-2 to TRBJ2-2, with 9 bases that match TRBD2. Germline V gives CDR1 LGHNA, CDR2 YNFKEQ. This CDR3 has 16 amino acids. With V trimmed by 0 bases and J by 7 bases, 6 bases remained unmatched. The CDR3 spells CASSQETSGLGGELFF. CDR3 bases: TGTGCCAGCAGCCAAGAGACTAGCGGCTTGGGCGGGGAGCTGTTTTTT.

CDR3 in amino acids: CASRFRATYYGYTF. Here the CDR3 DNA reads TGTGCAAGTCGCTTCCGGGCGACCTACTATGGCTACACCTTC. The chain couples TRBV12-2 to TRBJ1-2. TRBV12-2 is a pseudogene locus. The CDR3 length is 14 residues.

In its sample, this clone was seen once. The genes are TRBV5-5 and TRBJ2-1; 9 positions match TRBD2. V dropped 4 bases and J dropped 7; count of bases not matched to a gene: 6. The length of the CDR3 is 14 residues. The germline V gene encodes CDR1 SGHKS and CDR2 YYEKEE (reference sequence). The CDR3 region is CASSNSGSWNEQFF. The CDR3 DNA reads as TGTGCCAGCAGCAATAGCGGGAGCTGGAATGAGCAGTTCTTC.

This clone is deemed hyperexpanded (1% or more). The rearrangement joins TRBV7-2 to TRBJ2-7, with 7 bases fitting TRBD1. Per the germline V gene, CDR1 is SGHTA and CDR2 is FQGNSA. The CDR3 sequence is 14 residues long. V gave up 3 bases and J gave up 7 bases; unmatched junction bases: 9. CDR3 sequence (DNA): TGTGCCAGCAGCTTGGGACAGTACCTTCGTGAGCAGTACTTC. Protein: CASSLGQYLREQYF.

J is TRBJ2-1 and V is TRBV7-2; 7 bases line up with TRBD2. The CDR3 totals 17 residues. Trimming took 4 bases from V and 3 from J; bases not matched to a gene: 12. CDR1 and CDR2 (germline): SGHTA, FQGNSA. This chain's CDR3 is CASSSQWAGEGYNEQFF. The CDR3 DNA reads TGTGCCAGCAGCTCGCAGTGGGCGGGAGAGGGCTACAATGAGCAGTTCTTC.

V is TRBV2 and J is TRBJ2-7; D not certain. This CDR3 has 13 amino acids. V was clipped by 5 bases and J by 4 bases, with 12 bases between them. Looked up from germline, CDR1 is SNHLY and CDR2 is FYNNEI. The CDR3 protein is CASSRQVSYEQYF. The DNA for the CDR3 is TGTGCCAGCAGTCGGCAGGTATCGTACGAGCAGTACTTC.

This clone appeared a few times. The V and J genes are TRBV7-9 and TRBJ1-4; D unclear. V gave up 6 bases and J gave up 8 bases, with 13 bases separating them. CDR3 length: 13 residues. Germline V CDR1 and CDR2: SEHNR, FQNEAQ (reference sequence). The CDR3 coding sequence is TGTGCCAGCAGTCCAGACGTGGGGGAAAAACTGTTTTTT. It translates to CASSPDVGEKLFF.

The chain combines TRBV4-3 with TRBJ2-5; the D gene is possibly TRBD2 (6 bases). The CDR3 consists of 16 residues. The V gene's germline CDR1 is LGHNA and CDR2 YSLEER. Deletions cut 0 bases from V and 3 bases from J, with 14 bases between. CDR3 sequence (DNA): TGCGCCAGCAGCCAAGATCGGAGGGGCGCCGAAGAGACCCAGTACTTC. Translating it yields CASSQDRRGAEETQYF.

This chain uses TRBV7-9 with TRBJ2-7; D is unclear. V gave up 1 base and J gave up 1 base, with 8 bases separating them. From germline, CDR1 is SEHNR and CDR2 FQNEAQ (reference sequence). The CDR3 has 14 amino acids. CDR3 region: CASSLGEGSYEQYF. DNA of the CDR3: TGTGCCAGCAGCTTAGGAGAAGGGTCCTACGAGCAGTACTTC.

This clone was counted between two and nine times. The chain carries TRBV6-5 and TRBJ1-5, with 8 bases identical to TRBD1. Germline V lookup: CDR1 MNHEY, CDR2 SVGAGI. The CDR3 spans 14 residues. The trim removed 6 bases at V and 7 bases at J, leaving 8 bases unmatched. CDR3 DNA: TGTGCCAGCAGATCCGGACAGGGAAAACAGCCCCAGCATTTT. It yields the protein CASRSGQGKQPQHF.

The gene calls are TRBV5-6 and TRBJ2-7, with 7 bases that match TRBD2. CDR1 and CDR2 (germline): SGHDT, YYEEEE. The length of the CDR3 is 17 residues. Trimming took 0 bases from V and 6 from J; bases not matched to a gene: 15. The CDR3 nucleotides are TGTGCCAGCAGCTTGGATGTTCAGGGAGCCCGGGGGGTCGAGCAGTACTTC. Residues: CASSLDVQGARGVEQYF.

The chain carries TRBV28 and TRBJ2-7; D is unclear. CDR1 and CDR2 (germline): MDHEN, SYDVKM. V lost 6 bases and J 4 bases, leaving 10 bases between the germline ends. The CDR3 sequence is 12 residues long. DNA for the CDR3: TGTGCCAGCAGAGACCCCTGGTACGAGCAGTACTTC. This encodes CASRDPWYEQYF.

In this sample, this clone turned up a few times. CDR3 in DNA: TGTGCCAGCAGCACTAGGGGGAATCAGCCCCAGCATTTT. Protein product: CASSTRGNQPQHF. J is TRBJ1-5 and V is TRBV27; the D gene is possibly TRBD1 (6 bases). Germline values: CDR1 MNHEY, CDR2 SMNVEV (reference sequence). The CDR3 is 13 residues long. The V and J ends lost 6 bases and 4 bases respectively, with 10 bases between them.

This chain links TRBV28 with TRBJ1-5; no clear D gene. V was clipped by 3 bases and J by 7 bases, with 22 bases between them. Per germline, CDR1 MDHEN and CDR2 SYDVKM. The CDR3 has 17 residues. The CDR3 coding sequence is TGTGCCAGCAGTTTTGGACCAGTAGATCTAAGAGGGCAGCCCCAGCATTTT. It yields the protein CASSFGPVDLRGQPQHF.

V gene TRBV6-5 combines with J gene TRBJ2-1, with D maybe TRBD1 (6 bases). In germline, CDR1 is MNHEY, CDR2 SVGAGI. V lost 0 bases and J lost 7, with 16 bases in between. This CDR3 contains 16 residues. CDR3 sequence: CASSYSGRGRRNEQFF. Here the CDR3 DNA reads TGTGCCAGCAGTTACTCGGGCAGGGGAAGGCGAAATGAGCAGTTCTTC.

In its sample, this clone was seen a few times. The rearrangement joins TRBV7-3 to TRBJ1-6; D not resolved. The V end was cut by 5 bases, the J end by 1 base, with 9 bases between. Germline lookup yields CDR1 SGHTA and CDR2 FQGTGA. This CDR3 has 15 amino acids. DNA for the CDR3: TGTGCCAGCAGCGATAGGCCGTCCTATAATTCACCCCTCCACTTT. Protein: CASSDRPSYNSPLHF.

J is TRBJ2-3 and V is TRBV5-6; possible D gene TRBD2, 6 bases. The ends were cut back, 3 bases at V and 4 bases at J, with 15 bases in the middle. The germline CDR1 and CDR2 sequences are SGHDT and YYEEEE. This CDR3 is 15 amino acids long. The CDR3 here is CASSSAGSMADTQYF. As DNA, the CDR3 is TGTGCCAGCAGCTCAGCCGGGAGTATGGCAGATACGCAGTATTTT.

The rearrangement links TRBV5-4 to TRBJ1-1, with 8 bases matching TRBD1. The junction had 11 bases not matched to a gene; V was cut back by 3 bases and J by 7 bases. This CDR3 has 15 residues. Germline loops: CDR1 SGHNT, CDR2 YYREEE (reference sequence). The CDR3 DNA sequence: TGTGCCAGCAGCTCTGGACAGGGTGGATTCGGTGAAGCTTTCTTT. It translates to CASSSGQGGFGEAFF.

The genes are TRBV27 and TRBJ1-4, with TRBD1 identical over 8 bases. Germline CDR1 is MNHEY and CDR2 is SMNVEV (reference sequence). J lost 4 bases, V lost 6 bases, and 7 bases had no gene match. This CDR3 has 15 residues. The CDR3 loop reads CASSPETGVNEKLFF. Written as DNA, the CDR3 is TGTGCCAGCAGCCCAGAGACAGGGGTTAATGAAAAACTGTTTTTT.

The CDR3, as DNA: TGCAGCGTCGCCGAGAGAACAGGTTCCGACTATGGCTACACCTTC. Protein sequence: CSVAERTGSDYGYTF. The chain couples TRBV29-1 to TRBJ1-2, with a tentative D call TRBD1 (5 bases). V was pared by 6 bases and J by 3 bases, with 20 bases between. CDR3 length: 15 amino acids. Germline CDR1 SQVTM, CDR2 ANQGSEA.

This clone occurred once. The CDR3 reads CASSFWDAAYNEQFF. The CDR3 coding sequence is TGTGCCAGCAGCTTTTGGGACGCCGCCTACAATGAGCAGTTCTTC. This chain links TRBV5-4 with TRBJ2-1; perhaps D is TRBD1 or TRBD2 (5 bases each). The CDR3 is 15 residues long. Per germline, CDR1 SGHNT and CDR2 YYREEE (reference sequence). Trimming left V 2 bases short and J 2 bases short, with 11 bases between.

This chain joins TRBV11-2 and TRBJ1-1; no clear D. V was pared by 5 bases and J by 0 bases, with 16 bases between. The CDR3 totals 16 residues. Germline CDR1 is SGHAT and CDR2 is FQNNGV. CDR3: CASSVAGIKVNTEAFF. The DNA of the CDR3 is TGTGCCAGCAGCGTGGCGGGGATCAAAGTGAACACTGAAGCTTTCTTT.